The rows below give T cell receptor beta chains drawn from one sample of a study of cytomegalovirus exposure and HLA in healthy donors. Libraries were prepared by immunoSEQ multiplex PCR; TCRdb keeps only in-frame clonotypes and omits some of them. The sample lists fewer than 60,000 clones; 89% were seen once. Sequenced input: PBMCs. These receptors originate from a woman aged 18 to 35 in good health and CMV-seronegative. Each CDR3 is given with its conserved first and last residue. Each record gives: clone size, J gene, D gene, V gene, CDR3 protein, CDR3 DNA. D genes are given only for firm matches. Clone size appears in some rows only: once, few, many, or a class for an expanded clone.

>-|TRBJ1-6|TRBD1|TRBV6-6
CASSFGQGRNSPLHF
TGTGCCAGCAGTTTCGGACAGGGAAGAAATTCACCCCTCCACTTT
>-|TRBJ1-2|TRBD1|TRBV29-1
CSVGRQGNYGYTF
TGCAGCGTTGGACGACAGGGAAACTATGGCTACACCTTC
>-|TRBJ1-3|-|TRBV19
CASSISVSGNTIYF
TGTGCCAGTAGTATTTCGGTTTCTGGAAACACCATATATTTT
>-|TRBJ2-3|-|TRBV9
CASSVARGLAGTDTQYF
TGTGCCAGCAGCGTAGCCAGGGGGCTAGCGGGAACAGATACGCAGTATTTT
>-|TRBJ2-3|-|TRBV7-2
CASSTNFLSTDTQYF
TGTGCCAGCAGCACTAACTTCCTCTCCACAGATACGCAGTATTTT
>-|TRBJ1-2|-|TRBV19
CAIRGSYGYTF
TGTGCCATTCGCGGGTCCTATGGCTACACCTTC
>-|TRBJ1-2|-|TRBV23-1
CASSQLREAGGYTF
TGCGCCAGCAGTCAATTGCGGGAAGCGGGTGGCTACACCTTC
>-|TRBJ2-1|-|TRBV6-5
CASSYSQNRVRNEQFF
TGTGCCAGCAGTTATTCCCAAAACAGGGTTCGGAATGAGCAGTTCTTC
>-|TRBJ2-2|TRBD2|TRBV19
CASSTLAGGYTGELFF
TGTGCCAGTAGTACTTTAGCGGGGGGCTACACCGGGGAGCTGTTTTTT
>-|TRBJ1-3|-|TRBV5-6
CASVRGSGNTIYF
TGTGCCAGCGTTAGGGGCTCTGGAAACACCATATATTTT
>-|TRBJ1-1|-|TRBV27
CASKQGINTEAFF
TGTGCCAGTAAACAGGGTATCAACACTGAAGCTTTCTTT
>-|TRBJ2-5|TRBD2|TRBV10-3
CAISGTSGGETQYF
TGTGCCATCAGTGGAACTAGCGGGGGAGAGACCCAGTACTTC
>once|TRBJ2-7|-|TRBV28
CATHGLSYEQYF
TGTGCCACCCATGGACTCTCCTACGAGCAGTACTTC
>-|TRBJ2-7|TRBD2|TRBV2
CATRLAGPPWQYF
TGTGCCACCAGACTAGCGGGACCCCCTTGGCAGTACTTC
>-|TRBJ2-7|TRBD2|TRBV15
CATSRLSGREGEQYF
TGTGCCACCAGCAGATTAAGCGGGAGGGAGGGGGAGCAGTACTTC
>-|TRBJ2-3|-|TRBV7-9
CASSQLKVGSSQYF
TGTGCCAGCAGCCAGCTAAAGGTGGGCTCTTCGCAGTATTTT
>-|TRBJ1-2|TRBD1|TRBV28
CASSFRVGQGSYGYTF
TGTGCCAGCAGTTTTCGGGTAGGACAGGGGTCCTATGGCTACACCTTC
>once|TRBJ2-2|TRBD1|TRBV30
CAWRQGANTGELFF
TGTGCCTGGAGACAGGGGGCGAACACCGGGGAGCTGTTTTTT
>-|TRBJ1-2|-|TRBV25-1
CASSGTVYGYTF
TGTGCCAGCAGTGGAACAGTCTATGGCTACACCTTC
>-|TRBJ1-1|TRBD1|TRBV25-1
CASRGQGYMNTEAFF
TGTGCCAGCAGGGGACAGGGGTACATGAACACTGAAGCTTTCTTT
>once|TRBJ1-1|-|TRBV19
CASSIDASTGFEAFF
TGTGCCAGTAGTATAGATGCGTCTACAGGGTTTGAAGCTTTCTTT
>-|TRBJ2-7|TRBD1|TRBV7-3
CASSSDRTYEQYF
TGTGCCAGCAGCTCGGACAGGACCTACGAGCAGTACTTC
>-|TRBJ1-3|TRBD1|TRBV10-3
CAISAQGAGNTIYF
TGTGCCATCAGTGCGCAGGGGGCTGGAAACACCATATATTTT
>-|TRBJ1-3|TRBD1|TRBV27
CASSPTTGGSGNTIYF
TGTGCCAGCAGCCCTACTACAGGGGGCTCAGGAAACACCATATATTTT
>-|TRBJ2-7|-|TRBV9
CASSREVTGSSYEQYF
TGTGCCAGCAGCCGAGAGGTTACAGGGAGCTCCTACGAGCAGTACTTC
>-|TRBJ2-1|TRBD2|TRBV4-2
CASSQAGTSGGEEQFF
TGTGCCAGCAGCCAAGCCGGGACTAGCGGGGGGGAGGAGCAGTTCTTC
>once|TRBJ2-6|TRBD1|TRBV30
CAWSPGQGAGANVLTF
TGTGCCTGGAGCCCGGGACAGGGGGCCGGGGCCAACGTCCTGACTTTC
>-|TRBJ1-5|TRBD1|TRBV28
CASSPGQGLSQPQHF
TGTGCCAGCAGTCCGGGACAGGGGCTGAGTCAGCCCCAGCATTTT
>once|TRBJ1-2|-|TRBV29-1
CSVGPQANNYGYTF
TGCAGCGTTGGCCCACAGGCAAATAACTATGGCTACACCTTC
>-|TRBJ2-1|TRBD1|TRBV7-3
CASRPTGGLDNEQFF
TGTGCCAGCAGGCCAACAGGGGGGCTTGACAATGAGCAGTTCTTC
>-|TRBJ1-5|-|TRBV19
CASSIRSQPQHF
TGTGCCAGTAGTATTAGATCTCAGCCCCAGCATTTT
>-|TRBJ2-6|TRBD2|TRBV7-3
CASSSHSGRESGANVLTF
TGTGCCAGCAGCTCTCATAGCGGGAGAGAATCTGGGGCCAACGTCCTGACTTTC
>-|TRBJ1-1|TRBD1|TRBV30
CAWSQGAGTEAFF
TGTGCCTGGAGCCAGGGGGCTGGAACTGAAGCTTTCTTT
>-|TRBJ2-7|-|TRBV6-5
CASSYSPEIFEQYF
TGTGCCAGCAGTTACTCCCCGGAGATTTTCGAGCAGTACTTC
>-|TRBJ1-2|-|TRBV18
CASSKEGRSYTF
TGTGCCAGCTCGAAGGAGGGGAGGAGCTACACCTTC
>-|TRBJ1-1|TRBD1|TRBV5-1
CASSYDRVGTEAFF
TGCGCCAGCAGTTATGACAGGGTCGGCACTGAAGCTTTCTTT
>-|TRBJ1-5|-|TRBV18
CASSPEHSNQPQHF
TGTGCCAGCTCACCAGAACATAGCAATCAGCCCCAGCATTTT
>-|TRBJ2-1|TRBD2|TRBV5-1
CASSRPGLAGANEQFF
TGCGCCAGCAGCCGTCCTGGACTAGCGGGGGCCAATGAGCAGTTCTTC
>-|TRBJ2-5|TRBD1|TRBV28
CASTHRGFEETQYF
TGTGCCAGCACCCACAGGGGGTTCGAGGAGACCCAGTACTTC
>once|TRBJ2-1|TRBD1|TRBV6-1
CASSWDRAAYNEQFF
TGTGCCAGCAGTTGGGACAGGGCTGCCTACAATGAGCAGTTCTTC
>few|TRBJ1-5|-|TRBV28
CASSPGSNQPQHF
TGTGCCAGCAGTCCAGGAAGCAATCAGCCCCAGCATTTT
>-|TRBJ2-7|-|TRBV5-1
CASSRSYRSEQYF
TGCGCCAGCAGCCGAAGCTATCGGAGCGAGCAGTACTTC
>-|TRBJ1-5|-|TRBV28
CASSFYRIVDQPQHF
TGTGCCAGCAGCTTCTATCGCATCGTGGATCAGCCCCAGCATTTT
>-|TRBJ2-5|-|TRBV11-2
CASSLSRETQYF
TGTGCCAGCAGCCTTTCCAGGGAGACCCAGTACTTC
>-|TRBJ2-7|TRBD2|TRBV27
CASRGLAGNSYEQYF
TGTGCCAGCAGGGGACTAGCAGGGAATTCTTACGAGCAGTACTTC
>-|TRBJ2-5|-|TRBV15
CATSRTKNQETQYF
TGTGCCACCAGCAGGACTAAAAACCAAGAGACCCAGTACTTC